The 25 T cell receptor beta chains below all came from one sample that was sequenced in a study of T cells in Graves' hyperthyroidism and ophthalmopathy. RNA transcripts provided the source from which TCR beta CDR3 regions were amplified. The HTBI set primed first-round TCR CDR3 RT-PCR. MiXCR, applied by TCRdb to the multiplex PCR reads, yields one record per CDR3 protein. The top ten clones hold roughly 8.2% of a sample with 600,000 or so distinct CDR3 sequences, around 45% of them seen once. Sequenced material: peripheral blood or thyroid tissue (not recorded which). The receptors stem from a young woman with Graves' hyperthyroidism.

As concerns this clonotype: This may be a read error: a much more frequent sequence differs by one nucleotide. The V gene is TRBV2, the J gene TRBJ2-7; weak D call: TRBD1 (5 bases). Trimming removed 4 bases at V and 2 bases at J, with 9 bases between. This CDR3 is built from 13 residues. Germline values: CDR1 SNHLY, CDR2 FYNNEI. Here the CDR3 DNA reads TGTGCCAGCAGTGGACACAGGCCCTACGAGCAGTACTTC. The encoded protein is CASSGHRPYEQYF.

This clonotype came up a few times. The V call is TRBV2, the J call TRBJ2-7; D not certain. The CDR3 length is 15 residues. V was pared by 1 base and J by 0 bases, with 10 bases between. Looked up from germline, CDR1 is SNHLY and CDR2 is FYNNEI. Here the CDR3 reads CASSEGIWFSYEQYF. Here the CDR3 DNA reads TGTGCCAGCAGTGAAGGAATCTGGTTCTCCTACGAGCAGTACTTC. The variable domain in full, with the rest retrieved from reference TRBV2 and TRBJ2-7, is EPEVTQTPSHQVTQMGQEVILRCVPISNHLYFYWYRQILGQKVEFLVSFYNNEISEKSEIFDDQFSVERPDGSNFTLKIRSTKLEDSAMYFCASSEGIWFSYEQYFGPGTRLTVT.

The table lists this clonotype with many counts. The chain employs TRBV24-1 and TRBJ1-1; 10 bases are a match to TRBD1. The CDR3 is 15 amino acids. The junction had 7 bases not matched to a gene; V was cut back by 4 bases and J by 6 bases. The germline V gene has CDR1 KGHDR and CDR2 SFDVKD. The CDR3 reads CATSESGTGVAEAFF. The CDR3 nucleotides are TGTGCCACCAGTGAGTCCGGGACAGGGGTGGCTGAAGCTTTCTTT.

The chain links TRBV19 to TRBJ2-7; TRBD2 matches at 7 bases. The CDR3 length is 19 residues. V was clipped by 3 bases and J by 2 bases; unmatched bases: 19. Germline CDR1 reads LNHDA; CDR2 reads SQIVND (reference sequence). As DNA, the CDR3 is TGTGCCAGTAGTATTCGAGGGACTTACTCGGCTAGCGGTACCTACGAGCAGTACTTC. Encoded protein: CASSIRGTYSASGTYEQYF.

This clonotype was observed a handful of times. V and J are TRBV7-2 and TRBJ2-5; D is unresolved. Germline assignment: CDR1 SGHTA and CDR2 FQGNSA. This CDR3 region has 14 residues. V was cut by 5 bases and J by 1 base, with 11 bases left in between. The CDR3 spells CASSLLPPQETQYF. CDR3 coding DNA: TGTGCCAGCAGCCTCCTCCCACCCCAAGAGACCCAGTACTTC.

This clonotype was recorded a few times. This rearrangement joins TRBV7-3 to TRBJ2-7; 7 nucleotides line up with TRBD2. Germline V lookup: CDR1 SGHTA, CDR2 FQGTGA. CDR3 size: 13 residues. The V gene end was trimmed by 8 bases and the J gene end by 2 bases; junction bases not matched to a gene: 6. The CDR3 loop reads CASGRAMTYEQYF. The CDR3 DNA is TGTGCCAGCGGGAGGGCTATGACCTACGAGCAGTACTTC.

On this clonotype: A single base separates this from a much larger clone, so it may be a read error. The gene calls are TRBV7-2 and TRBJ2-7, with a weak D call TRBD2 (6 bases). CDR1 and CDR2 from the germline V gene are SGHTA and FQGNSA. This CDR3 is built from 13 residues. V lost 5 bases to trimming and J lost 0 bases, with 8 bases between them. This CDR3 reads CASSTGLSYEQYF. CDR3 DNA sequence: TGTGCCAGCAGCACGGGACTCTCCTACGAGCAGTACTTC.

The chain carries TRBV7-3 and TRBJ1-1; possible D gene TRBD1, 5 bases. Per the germline V gene, CDR1 is SGHTA and CDR2 is FQGTGA. CDR3 length: 14 residues. Trimming took 2 bases from V and 3 from J, leaving 10 bases between them. CDR3 coding DNA: TGTGCCAGCAGCTTATCCCGGGACGACACTGAAGCTTTCTTT. Protein: CASSLSRDDTEAFF.

V is TRBV5-1 and J is TRBJ2-7; 10 nucleotides match TRBD2. Trimming took 0 bases from V and 3 from J; bases not matched to a gene: 3. CDR3 length equals 15 residues. CDR1 is SGHRS and CDR2 is YFSETQ in the germline V gene. The DNA for the CDR3 is TGCGCCAGCAGCTTGGCTGGACTAGCGGTCTACGAGCAGTACTTC. Translating gives CASSLAGLAVYEQYF.

CDR3: CASSPLTGGSYGYTF. CDR3 coding DNA: TGTGCCAGCAGCCCCCTGACAGGGGGCAGCTATGGCTACACCTTC. This rearrangement joins TRBV7-2 to TRBJ1-2; the match to TRBD1 covers 10 bases. Germline CDR1 reads SGHTA; CDR2 reads FQGNSA. The V segment lost 5 bases and the J segment 4 bases; nucleotides outside the gene matches: 7. The CDR3 has 15 residues.

This clonotype has only a few counts. The rearrangement joins TRBV20-1 to TRBJ2-7, with 10 bases matching TRBD2. Trimming at V came to 5 bases and at J to 4 bases, leaving 11 bases not matched to a gene. Germline V gene lookup returns CDR1 DFQATT and CDR2 SNEGSKA (reference sequence). The CDR3 spans 15 residues. CDR3: CSAEGASGSGYEQYF. The CDR3, as DNA: TGCAGTGCTGAGGGGGCTAGCGGGAGCGGATACGAGCAGTACTTC.

The table lists this clonotype with a few counts. This chain links TRBV7-9 with TRBJ1-4; no reliable D call. Trimming stripped 1 base from V and 4 bases from J, with 7 bases between. CDR1 is SEHNR, CDR2 FQNEAQ, per germline (reference sequence). The CDR3 length is 14 residues. The CDR3 coding sequence is TGTGCCAGCAGCTTAGGGGCCTATAATGAAAAACTGTTTTTT. Its translation is CASSLGAYNEKLFF.

There are a few counts of this clonotype. The J gene is TRBJ2-7, the V gene TRBV24-1; the D gene is possibly TRBD2 (6 bases). CDR1 is KGHDR and CDR2 is SFDVKD in the germline V gene. Trimming shortened V by 9 bases and J by 5 bases, and 16 bases separated the two germline ends. This CDR3 comprises 13 residues. The CDR3 DNA reads as TGTGCCACCGCGGGACTCCAAAGCGACGAGCAGTACTTC. Protein sequence: CATAGLQSDEQYF.

This clonotype has only a few counts. This chain uses TRBV10-3 with TRBJ1-2, with TRBD1 identical over 12 bases. Germline lookup yields CDR1 ENHRY and CDR2 SYGVKD. This CDR3 region has 14 residues. V lost 10 bases to trimming and J lost 5 bases; unmatched junction nucleotides: 8. Here the CDR3 DNA reads TGTGCCAGCAGACCGGGACAGGGGGCGTATGGCTACACCTTC. This encodes CASRPGQGAYGYTF.

As to this clonotype: At one end, the junction sequence differs from germline, possibly due to a read error. The rearrangement links TRBV10-3 to TRBJ2-2; D possibly corresponds to TRBD1 (6 bases). CDR1 and CDR2 from the germline V gene are ENHRY and SYGVKD. This CDR3 region has 12 residues. CDR3 coding DNA: TGTGCCCTCAATACAGGGAACGGGGAGCTGTTCTTT. It translates to CALNTGNGELFF.

The genes are TRBV10-3 and TRBJ2-7; 7 nucleotides match TRBD1. The CDR3 runs 15 residues. V lost 7 bases, J lost 4 bases, and 13 bases stayed unmatched. Germline CDR1 reads ENHRY; CDR2 reads SYGVKD. The CDR3 nucleotides read TGTGCCATCAACTCACCGGGACAGAGGGCGTACGAGCAGTACTTC. Amino acids: CAINSPGQRAYEQYF.

This clonotype was seen a single time. The chain couples TRBV29-1 to TRBJ1-2, with unresolved D. Trimming took 8 bases from V and 0 from J, leaving 10 bases between them. Germline V gene sequence: CDR1 SQVTM, CDR2 ANQGSEA. The CDR3 sequence is 12 residues long. CDR3 protein: CSLTPTNYGYTF. Written as DNA, the CDR3 is TGCAGCTTAACTCCCACTAACTATGGCTACACCTTC.

This clonotype has a handful of counts. The chain employs TRBV7-9 and TRBJ1-2, with no clear D. The CDR3 length is 13 residues. The V gene's germline CDR1 is SEHNR and CDR2 FQNEAQ (reference sequence). Trimming left V 6 bases short and J 10 bases short, with 18 bases between. The CDR3 protein is CASSPAYTPIYTF. The CDR3 coding sequence is TGTGCCAGCAGTCCAGCCTATACCCCTATCTACACCTTC.

The J gene is TRBJ2-7, the V gene TRBV29-1; perhaps TRBD2 as D (6 bases). The V end was cut by 3 bases, the J end by 7 bases, with 7 bases between. This CDR3 is built from 10 residues. Germline CDR1 reads SQVTM; CDR2 reads ANQGSEA. This chain's CDR3 is CSVDAGEQYF. CDR3 nucleotide sequence: TGCAGCGTTGACGCGGGAGAGCAGTACTTC.

The CDR3 loop is CASSPGNSNQPQHF. CDR3 DNA sequence: TGTGCCAGCAGCCCAGGGAATAGCAATCAGCCCCAGCATTTT. The rearrangement joins TRBV2 to TRBJ1-5; possibly TRBD1 for D (5 bases). The CDR3 is 14 amino acids. The germline V and J ends were trimmed by 6 bases and 0 bases, with 9 bases remaining between them. Germline values: CDR1 SNHLY, CDR2 FYNNEI.

The chain has TRBV2 and TRBJ1-5; TRBD1 is a possible D gene (5 bases). The V gene lost 6 bases and the J gene lost 5 bases, with 11 bases spanning the gap. CDR3 length equals 13 residues. Germline V gene lookup returns CDR1 SNHLY and CDR2 FYNNEI. CDR3 sequence: CASRTDSYQPQHF. CDR3 coding DNA: TGTGCCAGCAGAACCGACAGTTATCAGCCCCAGCATTTT.

This clonotype has more than one count but fewer than ten. This chain links TRBV14 with TRBJ2-7; possibly TRBD1 or TRBD2 for D (6 bases each). V lost 4 bases and J lost 6, with 13 bases in between. CDR1 is SGHDN and CDR2 is FVKESK in the germline V gene. The CDR3 runs to 13 residues. The CDR3 sequence: CASSLEEGGEQYF. The CDR3 nucleotides read TGTGCCAGCAGCCTCGAAGAGGGGGGCGAGCAGTACTTC.

The chain joins TRBV29-1 to TRBJ2-3; unclear D gene. V gave up 3 bases and J gave up 6 bases, with 7 bases separating them. The CDR3 has 11 residues. Germline V gives CDR1 SQVTM, CDR2 ANQGSEA. As DNA, the CDR3 is TGCAGCGTTGATTCCAGGGATACGCAGTATTTT. Its protein is CSVDSRDTQYF.

There are many counts of this clonotype. The rearrangement uses TRBV19 and TRBJ1-1; D is unresolved. Deletions cut 11 bases from V and 5 bases from J, with 15 bases between. The CDR3 is made up of 12 amino acids. Germline V lookup: CDR1 LNHDA, CDR2 SQIVND (reference sequence). CDR3 residues: CACNQAGTEAFF. CDR3 sequence (DNA): TGTGCCTGTAACCAGGCGGGGACTGAAGCTTTCTTT. Full variable domain (remainder filled in from reference TRBV19 and TRBJ1-1): DGGITQSPKYLFRKEGQNVTLSCEQNLNHDAMYWYRQDPGQGLRLIYYSQIVNDFQKGDIAEGYSVSREKKESFPLTVTSAQKNPTAFYLCACNQAGTEAFFGQGTRLTVV.

This clonotype appeared a few times. V usage is TRBV5-1 and J usage is TRBJ2-7; maybe TRBD1 (6 bases). CDR1 is SGHRS and CDR2 is YFSETQ in the germline V gene. V was cut by 4 bases and J by 6 bases, with 14 bases left in between. The CDR3 loop spans 13 amino acids. The CDR3 DNA reads as TGCGCCAGCAGCGTAGGACAGTCCCTCGAGCAGTACTTC. Encoded protein: CASSVGQSLEQYF.